This T cell receptor beta chain was identified in a study of regulatory T cells in long-lasting Graves disease. This clonotype was observed many times. Germline-derived CDR1 and CDR2 are DFQATT and SNEGSKA (reference sequence). V shed 3 bases and J 8 bases; nucleotides not matched to a gene: 6. CDR3 length: 13 residues. Construction of the TCR beta libraries employed iRepertoire HTBI primers in conjunction with Arm-PCR of CDR3 regions. In the original workflow: Analysis of the samples identified 50 to 75 TRBV and 14 to 15 TRBJ segments. TCRdb re-called the multiplex PCR reads with MiXCR, one entry per CDR3 protein. The V and J calls were determined by TCRdb, not by the authors. The sample lists around 250,000 distinct CDR3 sequences, 15% to 20% occurring once. Indicated time point: newly diagnosed GD, antithyroid drugs for less than 3 months. The TCR library was made from RNA that had been extracted from PBMCs in TRIzol.

These data were likewise used in another study, on T cells in Graves' hyperthyroidism and ophthalmopathy. As that study records: Stable hyperthyroidism was told apart from ophthalmopathy by a model built on 13 V-J features.

The rearrangement joins TRBV20-1 to TRBJ2-1, with 8 bases identical to TRBD2. The origin of this receptor is a woman in her twenties or thirties with Graves disease. The material sequenced was peripheral blood mononuclear cells (PBMCs), taken at new diagnosis, from a patient treated with antithyroid drugs. CDR3: CSARRGAGDEQFF. The CDR3 coding sequence is TGCAGTGCTAGGCGGGGGGCCGGGGATGAGCAGTTCTTC.